These 5 T cell receptor beta chains were all obtained from the same sample, sequenced in a study of blood T cell repertoires in COVID-19. Here immunoSEQ multiplex PCR was the method, and the copy in TCRdb shows in-frame clones only, minus some. The sample gives more than 300,000 clones, nearly 90% of which show up once; around 5.9% is in the top ten. Material for sequencing was PBMCs or T cells enriched from blood (not recorded which). The receptor set was obtained from a woman between 25 and 40 years old who had recovered from COVID-19.

The J gene is TRBJ1-2, the V gene TRBV6-5; the D gene is possibly TRBD1 (5 bases). Germline CDR1 is MNHEY and CDR2 is SVGAGI. Trimming removed 0 bases at V and 10 bases at J, with 12 bases between. The CDR3 spans 13 residues. The CDR3 loop is CASSYSRGPAYTF. CDR3 bases: TGTGCCAGCAGTTACTCAAGGGGTCCTGCCTACACCTTC.

There are a few counts of this clone. The chain combines TRBV6-5 with TRBJ1-6; tentative D call: TRBD1 (6 bases). With 0 bases removed from V and 10 bases from J, the gap between germline ends came to 16 bases. The CDR3 has 16 amino acids. Germline CDR1 MNHEY, CDR2 SVGAGI. CDR3 sequence: CASSYSRVGQQSPLHF. The CDR3 DNA reads TGTGCCAGCAGTTACTCGAGGGTTGGACAGCAATCACCCCTCCACTTT.

With respect to this clone: Additional DNA sequences in this sample encode the identical CDR3. V and J are TRBV18 and TRBJ2-7; D is unresolved. The germline V gene has CDR1 KGHSH and CDR2 LQKENI. The V and J ends lost 3 bases and 0 bases respectively, with 6 bases between them. This CDR3 is 13 amino acids long. DNA for the CDR3: TGTGCCAGCTCACCTCCCTCCTCCTACGAGCAGTACTTC. The encoded protein is CASSPPSSYEQYF.

With respect to this clone: The sample holds other DNA sequences that translate to the same CDR3. This chain connects TRBV9 to TRBJ1-2, with D tentatively TRBD1 (5 bases). The length of the CDR3 is 14 residues. With 0 bases removed from V and 5 bases from J, the gap between germline ends came to 11 bases. CDR1 and CDR2 from the germline V gene are SGDLS and YYNGEE. This CDR3 reads CASSVGQGLYGYTF. DNA of the CDR3: TGTGCCAGCAGCGTAGGCCAGGGATTATATGGCTACACCTTC.

The chain links TRBV6-4 to TRBJ2-1; 15 bases align to TRBD2. CDR3 size: 16 residues. Germline values: CDR1 MRHNA, CDR2 SNTAGT. The V segment lost 4 bases and the J segment 6 bases; nucleotides outside the gene matches: 4. CDR3 residues: CASSGTSGGAFNEQFF. CDR3 bases: TGTGCCAGCAGTGGGACTAGCGGGGGGGCCTTCAATGAGCAGTTCTTC.